This TCR beta chain was recorded in a study of control samples from healthy donors and cancer patients. This CDR3 has 14 amino acids. The V and J ends lost 2 bases and 4 bases respectively, with 11 bases between them. Germline CDR1 and CDR2: KGHSH and LQKENI. The table came from immunoSEQ multiplex PCR; TCRdb's copy has only in-frame clones and leaves some out. This sample has 150,000 or so clones, with roughly 94% found just once. The sample was PBMCs. The chain is built from TRBV18 and TRBJ1-1; D might be TRBD1 (5 bases). This TCR was sampled from a man in his sixties with colorectal cancer. As DNA, the CDR3 is TGTGCCAGCTCACCAAAGGACACCTTCACTGAAGCTTTCTTT. Protein product: CASSPKDTFTEAFF.